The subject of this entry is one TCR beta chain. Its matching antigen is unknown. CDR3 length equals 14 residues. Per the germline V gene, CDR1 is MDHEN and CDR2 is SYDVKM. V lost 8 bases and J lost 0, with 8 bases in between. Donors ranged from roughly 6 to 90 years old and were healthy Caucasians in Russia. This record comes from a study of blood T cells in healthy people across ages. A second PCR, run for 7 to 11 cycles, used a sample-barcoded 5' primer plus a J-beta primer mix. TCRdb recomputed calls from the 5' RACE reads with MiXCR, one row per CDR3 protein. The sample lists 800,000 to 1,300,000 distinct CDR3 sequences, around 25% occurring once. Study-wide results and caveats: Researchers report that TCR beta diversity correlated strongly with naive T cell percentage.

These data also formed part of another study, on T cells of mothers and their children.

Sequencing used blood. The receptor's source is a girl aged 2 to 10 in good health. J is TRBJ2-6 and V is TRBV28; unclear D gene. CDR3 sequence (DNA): TGTGCCAGCGAGGTGTACTCTGGGGCCAACGTCCTGACTTTC. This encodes CASEVYSGANVLTF.